The entry below describes one TCR delta chain. Based on its abundance in the sample, this clone is medium-sized (0.01 to 0.1%). Its antigen is not yet known. Base qualities are not provided; no much larger clone lies one nucleotide away. Additional DNA sequences in this sample encode the identical CDR3. The data derive from a study of gamma-delta chains in newborns, infants, children (dated by TCRdb to between 2019 and 2020). In the study overall: According to the title of the study, polyclonal expansion of innate gammadelta T cells immediately after birth is driven by microbial exposure. The study examined the way microbial exposure affected innate gammadelta T cell populations in human newborns right after birth.

TCRdb shows the sequencer as Illumina MiSeq. For TCRdb, the public reads were processed anew by CATT, and duplicate DNA sequences were folded into one row. The sample data list 2,500 to 3,500 delta-chain clones, and 51% of these were observed just once. Approximately 16% of the sample is taken by the ten largest. Source material: blood. The receptor's source is a child who received the measles vaccine.

The encoded CDR3 is CACVKPQPSKLIF. The DNA is as follows: TGTGCCTGTGTTAAACCCCAACCCAGCAAACTCATCTTT. The rearranged chain carries TRDV2 and TRDJ1; no D segment can be confidently identified. Trimming costs V 5 bases and J 8 bases, and their ends lie 17 bases apart. Spanning cysteine to phenylalanine, the CDR3 consists of 13 amino acids. Only CDR3 DNA is held: 39 bases, read in frame from base 1. CDR1 and CDR2 are read off the germline V gene as GEAIGNYY and EKD.